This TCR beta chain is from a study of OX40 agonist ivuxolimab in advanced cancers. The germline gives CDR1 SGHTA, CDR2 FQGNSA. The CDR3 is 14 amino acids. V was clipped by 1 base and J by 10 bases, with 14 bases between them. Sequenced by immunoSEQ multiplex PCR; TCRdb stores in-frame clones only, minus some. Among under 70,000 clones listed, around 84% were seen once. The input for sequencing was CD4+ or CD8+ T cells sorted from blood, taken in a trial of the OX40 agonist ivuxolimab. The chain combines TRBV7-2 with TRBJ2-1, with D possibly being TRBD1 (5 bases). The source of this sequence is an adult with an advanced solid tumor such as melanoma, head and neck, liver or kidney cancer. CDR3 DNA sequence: TGTGCCAGCAGCTTAGGGACAACCCCCATCGAGCAGTTCTTC. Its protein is CASSLGTTPIEQFF.